Listed below are T cell receptor beta chains from one sample, sequenced in a study of T cell responses to AZD1222 COVID-19 vaccine. TCRdb's table, derived via immunoSEQ multiplex PCR, lists solely in-frame clones and lacks some. In the table there are 100,000 to 120,000 clones, approximately 94% of which are singletons. The sample here was peripheral blood, taken 28 days after the second AZD1222 dose. The receptors come from an adult who received the AZD1222 COVID-19 vaccine. The CDR3 runs from the conserved cysteine through the conserved F or W. A D gene is named only where the DNA matches it firmly. Clone sizes are given selectively: once, few, many, or a class where the clone is expanded.

cdr3_length j_call d_call clone_size v_call cdr3_nt cdr3_aa
15 TRBJ2-7 . . TRBV11-2 TGTGCCAGCAGCTTAATGCGGACAAGCTCCTACGAGCAGTACTTC CASSLMRTSSYEQYF
13 TRBJ1-1 TRBD1 few TRBV2 TGTGCCAGCAGTCCTTCCAGGGGGACTGAAGCTTTCTTT CASSPSRGTEAFF
14 TRBJ1-2 . . TRBV2 TGTGCCAGCAGGTCGGGACTTATTAACTATGGCTACACCTTC CASRSGLINYGYTF
13 TRBJ2-1 TRBD1 . TRBV5-1 TGCGCCAGCAGCATAGACAGGGGGTATGAGCAGTTCTTC CASSIDRGYEQFF
13 TRBJ1-1 . . TRBV19 TGTGCCAGTAGTTCGGGGTGGGGCACTGAAGCTTTCTTT CASSSGWGTEAFF
15 TRBJ2-1 TRBD2 . TRBV18 TGTGCCAGCTCACCGCTAGCGGGAGTTAGCTATGAGCAGTTCTTC CASSPLAGVSYEQFF
11 TRBJ1-2 TRBD1 . TRBV29-1 TGCAGCGTTTTAGGACAGGGGGCACATTCCTTC CSVLGQGAHSF
18 TRBJ1-1 . . TRBV2 TGTGCCAGCAGTGAAGATGTTTTAAAAATGCTAGCGAACACTGAAGCTTTCTTT CASSEDVLKMLANTEAFF
15 TRBJ1-2 TRBD1 . TRBV3-1/TRBV3-2 TGTGCCAGCAGCCCCTCGGGACAGTTTAACTATGGCTACACCTTC CASSPSGQFNYGYTF
12 TRBJ2-1 . . TRBV3-1/TRBV3-2 TGTGCCAGCAGCCAACTCAGTCGTGAGCAGTTCTTC CASSQLSREQFF
15 TRBJ2-2 . . TRBV2 TGTGCCAGCAGTGAAGCGCTTCAGGGGAGCGGGGAGCTGTTTTTT CASSEALQGSGELFF
11 TRBJ1-1 TRBD1 . TRBV20-1 TGCAGTACCGGGACAGGGGTAAGGGCTTTCTTT CSTGTGVRAFF
15 TRBJ1-3 TRBD1 . TRBV19 TGTGCCAGTAGTCCGGGACAGGGGACCGGAAACACCATATATTTT CASSPGQGTGNTIYF
15 TRBJ1-1 . once TRBV11-2 TGTGCCAGCAGCTCTCACGGAGGCACCCTCACTGAAGCTTTCTTT CASSSHGGTLTEAFF
14 TRBJ2-3 . . TRBV6-5 TGTGCCAGCACCCGTGTGGGGGTCGGAGATACGCAGTATTTT CASTRVGVGDTQYF
15 TRBJ1-1 . once TRBV15 TGTGCCACCAGCAGAGATACCGCCGTCGGCACTGAAGCTTTCTTT CATSRDTAVGTEAFF
14 TRBJ1-2 TRBD1 . TRBV12-5 TGTGCTAGTGGTTCCGGGACAGGGGTTCATGGCTACACCTTC CASGSGTGVHGYTF
15 TRBJ2-2 TRBD2 . TRBV10-3 TGTGCCATCAGTAGCGGGAGACCCAACACCGGGGAGCTGTTTTTT CAISSGRPNTGELFF